This entry describes one T cell receptor (beta chain). This clone appeared a few times. The antigen it recognizes is unknown. It has no much larger one-base neighbor in the sample; base qualities were not kept. The record originates from a study of blood T cell repertoires in COVID-19 (dated by TCRdb to the early 2020s). For context, the study as a whole: Samples covering the acute and convalescent phases of COVID-19 were provided by collaborators in the United States, Italy and Spain. The prospective study material was composed of cDNA or gDNA derived from T cells, B-cell-depleted T cells, or PBMCs. Subjects who had been exposed to COVID-19, were actively infected with it, or had recovered from it provided the deeply sampled blood TCRbeta repertoires that made up the dataset. The repertoires were released in a freely available public database intended as a resource for research on the immune response to SARS-CoV-2. The samples were drawn from the first 160 participants of the ongoing ImmuneRACE study and from over a thousand subjects provided by 6 global collaborators. A de-identified subject ID, COVID-19 status, age in years and sex were almost always included in the sample metadata. HLA class I and class II types, where available, came from metadata supplied by the sample provider rather than from assay-based typing.

Unmatched junction bases come to 3, with V trimmed by 3 bases and J by 5 bases. The CDR3 spans 14 residues, from the cysteine through the phenylalanine. The entry retains the CDR3 DNA only, 42 bases that are in frame from base 1. CDR1 is given as MNHEY and CDR2 as SMNVEV, both from the germline V gene (reference sequence). Overall results and qualifications from the work: The amount of clinical and demographic metadata varied by source and participant and was provided uncurated.

In the prospective study, participants were about 18 to 95 years old, resided in about two dozen geographic areas of the United States, and were enrolled through a virtual design. Cohort assignment in the prospective study relied on participant-reported clinical history from a screening survey and a study questionnaire. Recovered participants in ImmuneRACE Cohort 3 were defined as having two consecutive negative NP/OP PCR tests, clearance from a healthcare professional, or resolution of symptoms. In the prospective study, mobile phlebotomists collected whole blood, serum and a nasopharyngeal or oropharyngeal swab from each participant. Prospective study participants could optionally give additional blood draws and questionnaires over an approximately 2-month period. Prospective study blood samples were shipped either frozen or at room temperature before DNA extraction. TCRbeta CDR3 regions were amplified from genomic DNA using the immunoSEQ Assay, a bias-controlled multiplex PCR. The authors processed their data as follows. Nucleated cell counts per sample were estimated from amplification of reference gene primers within the assay. To quantify the absolute abundance of each unique TCRbeta CDR3 rearrangement, sequence reads were collapsed and filtered. For each sample, productive Simpson clonality was calculated as the square root of Simpson's diversity index across productive rearrangements. As stored in TCRdb, this immuneACCESS dataset retains in-frame rearrangements with V and J assigned. A fraction of the clones does not appear; measured against another copy, unresolved V genes explain less than half of the discrepancy, and the remainder lacks a known reason. The D gene and trimming were derived from the DNA, and the V and J assignments and clone size from that table. The sample table records about 250,000 clones; around 84% of these occur just once. About 16% of the sample belongs to the ten largest clones.

The sample comprised PBMCs or T cells enriched from blood (not recorded which). The chain is encoded by TRBV27 joined to TRBJ2-2; 7 bases in between match TRBD2. The receptor was isolated from a man aged 18-30 years who had recovered from COVID-19. CDR3 reads: CASSLVGGTGELFF. The bases read TGTGCCAGCAGTTTGGTGGGGGGGACCGGGGAGCTGTTTTTT.